These 28 T cell receptor beta chains were all obtained from the same sample, sequenced in a study of T cells in Graves' hyperthyroidism and ophthalmopathy (dated by TCRdb to 2018 to 2020). Library method: multiplex PCR. The sequencing machine was an Illumina HiSeq 2000. TCR beta CDR3 regions were amplified from RNA transcripts. A first-round RT-PCR of the TCR CDR3 used the HTBI primer set with the Qiagen OneStep RT-PCR kit. In-frame beta chains were kept once TCRdb had trimmed the public reads at Q25 with fastp and called clones with MiXCR. Every entry covers one CDR3 protein and lists the most common genes and DNA from its rows. The sample table lists 380,000 or so distinct CDR3 sequences, roughly 13% of them with a count of one. 20% to 25% of the sample rests with the top ten. Sequencing was performed on blood. Receptor source: a young man with Graves' hyperthyroidism that later progressed to Graves' ophthalmopathy.

This clonotype appeared many times. V usage is TRBV18 and J usage is TRBJ2-7; 7 bases match TRBD1. The V gene's germline CDR1 is KGHSH and CDR2 LQKENI. The CDR3 sequence is 13 residues long. V shed 8 bases, J shed 2 bases, and the junction held 6 bases outside the gene matches. The CDR3 region has the DNA TGTGCCAGCAGCCAAGGGACAGCCTACGAGCAGTACTTC. Residues: CASSQGTAYEQYF.

On this clonotype itself: With a much larger clone just one base away, this may be a read error. V usage is TRBV9 and J usage is TRBJ2-1; TRBD1 agrees at 11 bases. Germline CDR1 and CDR2: SGDLS and YYNGEE. The CDR3 length is 16 residues. The CDR3 DNA reads as TGTGTCAGCAGCGTATTCGGACAGGGGGCAGGCAATGAGCAGTTCTTC. Translation: CVSSVFGQGAGNEQFF.

This clonotype was observed at least ten times. In DNA, the CDR3 is TGTGCCAGCAGTCCCGCGACAGCGATACAATACGAGCAGTACTTC. It specifies CASSPATAIQYEQYF. V and J are TRBV28 and TRBJ2-7, with D possibly matching TRBD1 (5 bases). Germline V gene data show CDR1 as MDHEN and CDR2 as SYDVKM. Trimming removed 5 bases from V and 4 bases from J, with 18 bases in between. The CDR3 runs to 15 residues.

This clonotype was observed many times. V usage is TRBV19 and J usage is TRBJ1-1; D remains unclear. The CDR3 runs to 17 residues. Germline V gene data show CDR1 as LNHDA and CDR2 as SQIVND (reference sequence). V gave up 1 base and J gave up 1 base, with 16 bases separating them. This chain's CDR3 is CASSIAYRARANTEAFF. CDR3 nucleotide sequence: TGTGCCAGTAGTATAGCTTACCGAGCCCGCGCGAACACTGAAGCTTTCTTT.

This clonotype was detected only a few times. This rearrangement joins TRBV6-1 to TRBJ2-1; no reliable D call. The germline CDR1 and CDR2 sequences are MNHNS and SASEGT. Trimming pared 5 bases from V and 7 bases from J, leaving 6 bases between. CDR3 length: 11 amino acids. The CDR3 region has the DNA TGTGCCAGCAGTATCGGGAATGAGCAGTTCTTC. Translating it yields CASSIGNEQFF.

Ten or more counts support this clonotype. The chain carries TRBV2 and TRBJ2-3; 9 positions match TRBD1. CDR1 SNHLY and CDR2 FYNNEI come from the germline V gene. This CDR3 region has 14 residues. V lost 7 bases, J lost 3 bases, and 5 bases stayed unmatched. The CDR3 DNA reads TGTGCCAGCATGGGACAGGGTAGGACAGATACGCAGTATTTT. It yields the protein CASMGQGRTDTQYF.

The chain uses TRBV9 and TRBJ2-2; D unclear. The CDR3 is made up of 14 amino acids. From germline, CDR1 is SGDLS and CDR2 YYNGEE. The V end was cut by 5 bases, the J end by 1 base, with 9 bases between. CDR3 bases: TGTGCCAGCAGACCTGGTGGGAACACCGGGGAGCTGTTTTTT. Its translation is CASRPGGNTGELFF.

V usage is TRBV6-1 and J usage is TRBJ2-5; TRBD2 aligns across 7 bases. The V and J ends lost 6 bases and 7 bases, in that order; junction bases with no gene match: 8. Germline CDR1 is MNHNS and CDR2 is SASEGT. This CDR3 has 13 amino acids. The CDR3 is CASSRGLDGTQYF. CDR3 nucleotides: TGTGCCAGCAGCCGAGGACTAGACGGGACCCAGTACTTC.

This clonotype was seen many times. The V gene is TRBV6-2 or TRBV6-3, the J gene TRBJ2-3; D remains unclear. Germline V lookup: CDR1 MNHEY, CDR2 SVGEGT. This CDR3 spans 14 amino acids. V lost 6 bases to trimming and J lost 2 bases, with 12 bases between them. The CDR3 is CASSRQSHTDTQYF. CDR3 DNA: TGTGCCAGCAGCCGTCAGTCACACACAGATACGCAGTATTTT.

This clonotype was found many times. The gene calls are TRBV2 and TRBJ1-4; D gene uncertain. With 7 bases removed from V and 7 bases from J, the gap between germline ends came to 13 bases. Germline CDR1 SNHLY, CDR2 FYNNEI. This CDR3 has 13 residues. DNA of the CDR3: TGTGCCAGCAATCGATTTCCGAGTGAAAAACTGTTTTTT. It translates to CASNRFPSEKLFF.

Points on this clonotype: A read error may account for a junction end that differs from germline. V gene TRBV11-1 combines with J gene TRBJ1-1; D unresolved. CDR1 is SGHAT and CDR2 is FQDESV in the germline V gene (reference sequence). This CDR3 spans 12 amino acids. The CDR3 region has the DNA TGTGCCGGCAGTTTGGGGATCACTGAAGCTTTCTTT. Protein product: CAGSLGITEAFF.

This clonotype was seen a few times. V gene TRBV30 combines with J gene TRBJ1-3; D is undetermined. V was cut by 3 bases and J by 0 bases, with 9 bases left in between. There are 14 residues in the CDR3. In germline, CDR1 is GTSNPN, CDR2 SVGIG (reference sequence). In DNA form, the CDR3 reads TGTGCCTGGAGACCCGGGCGCTCTGGAAACACCATATATTTT. Translating it yields CAWRPGRSGNTIYF.

This clonotype occurred many times. The chain joins TRBV20-1 to TRBJ2-5; D is unclear. The germline V gene encodes CDR1 DFQATT and CDR2 SNEGSKA (reference sequence). Trimming removed 3 bases at V and 1 base at J, with 12 bases between. This CDR3 region has 14 residues. DNA of the CDR3: TGCAGTGCTAGTGCCCCCGCCCCCCAAGAGACCCAGTACTTC. It codes for CSASAPAPQETQYF.

This clonotype was found many times. The CDR3 coding sequence is TGTGCCAGCAGTGAATCCCTCGGGTTCTTT. Residues: CASSESLGFF. The V gene is TRBV2, the J gene TRBJ1-1; no reliable D call. Germline CDR1 and CDR2: SNHLY and FYNNEI. V shed 2 bases and J shed 14 bases, with 9 bases lying between them. The CDR3 is made up of 10 amino acids.

The chain uses TRBV20-1 and TRBJ2-3, with D possibly called TRBD1 or TRBD2 (5 bases each). V lost 0 bases and J 2 bases, leaving 12 bases between the germline ends. The germline V gene encodes CDR1 DFQATT and CDR2 SNEGSKA (reference sequence). This CDR3 contains 15 residues. The CDR3 nucleotides are TGCAGTGCTAGAGATGGGGGACGTTCCACAGATACGCAGTATTTT. It encodes CSARDGGRSTDTQYF.

The sample holds many counts of this clonotype. The V and J genes are TRBV29-1 and TRBJ1-2; the match to TRBD1 covers 7 bases. The length of the CDR3 is 12 residues. From germline, CDR1 is SQVTM and CDR2 ANQGSEA. Losses at the gene ends were 7 bases for V and 3 bases for J; bases not matched to a gene: 5. CDR3 sequence (DNA): TGCAGCGGGATTACAGGGGACTATGGCTACACCTTC. This translates into CSGITGDYGYTF. Based on the CDR3 plus reference TRBV29-1 and TRBJ1-2, the full variable domain is SAVISQKPSRDICQRGTSLTIQCQVDSQVTMMFWYRQQPGQSLTLIATANQGSEATYESGFVIDKFPISRPNLTFSTLTVSNMSPEDSSIYLCSGITGDYGYTFGSGTRLTVV.

This chain joins TRBV15 and TRBJ1-4; D gene uncertain. V gave up 0 bases and J gave up 5 bases, with 13 bases separating them. The length of the CDR3 is 16 residues. Germline V gene sequence: CDR1 LNHNV, CDR2 YYDKDF (reference sequence). Here the CDR3 DNA reads TGTGCCACCAGCAGAGATAGTTGGTACGCCAATGAAAAACTGTTTTTT. Amino acid sequence: CATSRDSWYANEKLFF.

The chain couples TRBV29-1 to TRBJ2-1; no clear D. CDR1 is SQVTM and CDR2 is ANQGSEA in the germline V gene. The CDR3 covers 14 residues. Trimming shortened V by 8 bases and J by 2 bases, and 16 bases separated the two germline ends. Here the CDR3 reads CSSKTEAPYNEQFF. CDR3 DNA sequence: TGCAGCTCAAAGACTGAGGCCCCCTACAATGAGCAGTTCTTC.

The V and J genes are TRBV9 and TRBJ1-5; 7 positions agree with TRBD1. V shed 4 bases and J 0 bases; nucleotides not matched to a gene: 10. The CDR3 sequence is 17 residues long. CDR1 is SGDLS and CDR2 is YYNGEE in the germline V gene. The CDR3 loop is CASSPGGQADSNQPQHF. The CDR3 DNA sequence: TGTGCCAGCAGCCCAGGGGGGCAGGCAGATAGCAATCAGCCCCAGCATTTT.

This clonotype has only a few counts. The chain has TRBV5-1 and TRBJ1-5; D possibly corresponds to TRBD1 (6 bases). V gave up 4 bases and J gave up 6 bases, with 20 bases separating them. The CDR3 covers 16 residues. Germline assignment: CDR1 SGHRS and CDR2 YFSETQ. CDR3 nucleotide sequence: TGCGCCAGCAGCGAGGCCCCCCTACAGGGCGGTCAGCCCCAGCATTTT. It yields the protein CASSEAPLQGGQPQHF.

This clonotype was seen at least ten times. The chain uses TRBV28 and TRBJ1-1, with D possibly TRBD1 on 5 matching bases. V was clipped by 2 bases and J by 10 bases, with 26 bases between them. Germline lookup yields CDR1 MDHEN and CDR2 SYDVKM. The CDR3 contains 17 residues. CDR3 nucleotides: TGTGCCAGCAGTTTAAGGTTTATGGGGCGGGACCTAGGGTCAGCTTTCTTT. Translation gives CASSLRFMGRDLGSAFF.

This clonotype was detected only once. This chain uses TRBV10-3 with TRBJ2-2; 9 nucleotides match TRBD1. This CDR3 is 15 amino acids long. V trimming: 7 bases; J trimming: 0 bases; junction bases outside the gene matches: 3. The germline gives CDR1 ENHRY, CDR2 SYGVKD. CDR3 region: CAITGQGPNTGELFF. CDR3 nucleotide sequence: TGTGCCATCACCGGACAGGGGCCGAACACCGGGGAGCTGTTTTTT.

This clonotype has ten or more counts. This chain connects TRBV12-3 or TRBV12-4 to TRBJ1-1; maybe TRBD1 (6 bases). The CDR3 covers 14 residues. V was shortened by 6 bases and J by 4 bases, with 15 bases between the two germline ends. Written as DNA, the CDR3 is TGTGCCAGCAGCATACAGGGCTCCGGCACTGAAGCTTTCTTT. This encodes CASSIQGSGTEAFF.

The chain has TRBV7-2 and TRBJ1-2; maybe TRBD1 (6 bases). The V end lost 6 bases, the J end lost 5 bases, and 13 bases lay between the germline ends. The germline V gene has CDR1 SGHTA and CDR2 FQGNSA. The CDR3 is 13 residues long. CDR3 DNA: TGTGCCAGCAGACGTACCAGGGGATATGGCTACACCTTC. It specifies CASRRTRGYGYTF.

This clonotype was counted a few times. The chain employs TRBV7-9 and TRBJ1-5, with D unresolved. The ends were cut back, 2 bases at V and 1 base at J, with 9 bases in the middle. Germline V gene lookup returns CDR1 SEHNR and CDR2 FQNEAQ (reference sequence). The CDR3 length is 15 residues. As DNA, the CDR3 is TGTGCCAGCAGCTTATCGGCCATGAGCAATCAGCCCCAGCATTTT. Its protein is CASSLSAMSNQPQHF.

V gene TRBV27 combines with J gene TRBJ1-4; D possibly corresponds to TRBD1 (5 bases). Between the trimmed V and J ends, which lost 6 bases and 0 bases, there was a span of 11 bases. Germline CDR1 MNHEY, CDR2 SMNVEV (reference sequence). This CDR3 has 15 amino acids. CDR3 sequence reads: CASRFQGATNEKLFF. CDR3 sequence (DNA): TGTGCCAGCAGGTTTCAGGGTGCAACTAATGAAAAACTGTTTTTT. Complete variable domain (other parts from reference TRBV27 and TRBJ1-4): EAQVTQNPRYLITVTGKKLTVTCSQNMNHEYMSWYRQDPGLGLRQIYYSMNVEVTDKGDVPEGYKVSRKEKRNFPLILESPSPNQTSLYFCASRFQGATNEKLFFGSGTQLSVL.

CDR3 sequence (DNA): TGTGCCAGCAGCTTAAGGGAAAGGACTGAAGCTTTCTTT. Its translation is CASSLRERTEAFF. The chain combines TRBV7-9 with TRBJ1-1; D unresolved. Between the trimmed V and J ends, which lost 2 bases and 5 bases, there was a span of 9 bases. The CDR3 runs to 13 residues. CDR1 is SEHNR and CDR2 is FQNEAQ in the germline V gene (reference sequence).

In nucleotides, the CDR3 is TGCAGTGCGGAACAGGGTTCCAACGAGCAGTACTTC. It is translated as CSAEQGSNEQYF. J is TRBJ2-7 and V is TRBV20-1; D possibly corresponds to TRBD1 (6 bases). Germline V CDR1 and CDR2: DFQATT, SNEGSKA (reference sequence). CDR3 length equals 12 residues. V shed 6 bases and J shed 5 bases, with 14 bases lying between them.